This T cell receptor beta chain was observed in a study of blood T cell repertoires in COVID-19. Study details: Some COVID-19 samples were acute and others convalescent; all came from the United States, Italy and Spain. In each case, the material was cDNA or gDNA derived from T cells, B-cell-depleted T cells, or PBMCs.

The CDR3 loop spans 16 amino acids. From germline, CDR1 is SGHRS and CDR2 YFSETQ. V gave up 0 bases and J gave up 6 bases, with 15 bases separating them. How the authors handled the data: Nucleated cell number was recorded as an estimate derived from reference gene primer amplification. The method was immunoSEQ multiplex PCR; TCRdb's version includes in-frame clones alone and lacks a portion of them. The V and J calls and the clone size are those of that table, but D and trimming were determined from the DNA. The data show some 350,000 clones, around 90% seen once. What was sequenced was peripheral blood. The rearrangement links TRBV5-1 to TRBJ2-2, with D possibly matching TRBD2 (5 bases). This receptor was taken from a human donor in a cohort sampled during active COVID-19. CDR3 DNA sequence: TGCGCCAGCAGCTTGGCCGGGGTATCCGTTCCCGGGGAGCTGTTTTTT. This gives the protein CASSLAGVSVPGELFF.